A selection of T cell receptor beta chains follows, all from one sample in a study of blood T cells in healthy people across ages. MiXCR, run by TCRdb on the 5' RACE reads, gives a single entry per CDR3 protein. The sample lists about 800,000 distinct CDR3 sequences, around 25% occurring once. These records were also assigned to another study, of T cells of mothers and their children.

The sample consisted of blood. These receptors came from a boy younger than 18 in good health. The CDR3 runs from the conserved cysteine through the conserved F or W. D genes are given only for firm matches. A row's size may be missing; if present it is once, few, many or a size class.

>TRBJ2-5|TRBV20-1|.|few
TGCAGTGCCGGGGCCAATTCCGGGACCCAGTACTTC
CSAGANSGTQYF
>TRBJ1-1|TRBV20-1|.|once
TGCAGTGCTCCCAGGGAATGGCAGACTGAAGCTTTCTTT
CSAPREWQTEAFF
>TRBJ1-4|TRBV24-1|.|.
TGTGCCACCAGCGATGGTGCTAATGAAAAACTGTTTTTT
CATSDGANEKLFF
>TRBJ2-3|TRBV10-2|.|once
TGCGCCAGCGGGAGGAGGGGGCCAGATACGCAGTATTTT
CASGRRGPDTQYF
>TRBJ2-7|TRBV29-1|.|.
TGCAGCGCGGGCCCGCCCGGGGAGCAGTACTTC
CSAGPPGEQYF
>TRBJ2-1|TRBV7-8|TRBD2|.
TGTGCCAGCAGCTTAACACTAGCGGGAGACAGTAATGAGCAGTTCTTC
CASSLTLAGDSNEQFF
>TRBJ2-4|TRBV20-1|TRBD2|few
TGCAGTGCTAGATCCGCGGGGGGCAGGGAGGAGGTTAGGGGTAGCATCCAGTACTTC
CSARSAGGREEVRGSIQYF
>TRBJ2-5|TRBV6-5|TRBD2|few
TGTGCCAGCAGTTACTCGAGTCCAGCGGGGGGTTCTCTTGAGACCCAGTACTTC
CASSYSSPAGGSLETQYF
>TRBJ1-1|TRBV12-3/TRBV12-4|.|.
TGTGCCAACAGTGGACTGAACACTGAAGCTTTCTTT
CANSGLNTEAFF
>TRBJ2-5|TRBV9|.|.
TGTGCCAGCAGCGTGGACGGGGCCATAAGGTCTGAGACCCAGTACTTC
CASSVDGAIRSETQYF
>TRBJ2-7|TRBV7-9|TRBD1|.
TGTGCCAGCAGCGATTCGACAGGGCTCGATGGCTACGAGCAGTACTTC
CASSDSTGLDGYEQYF
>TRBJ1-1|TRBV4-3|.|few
TGCGCCAGCAGCCAAGAATTGGCAGCCATGAACACTGAAGCTTTCTTT
CASSQELAAMNTEAFF
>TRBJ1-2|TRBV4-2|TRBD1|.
TGTGCCAGCAGCCAACACCGGGACAGGGGTGGGACCTTC
CASSQHRDRGGTF
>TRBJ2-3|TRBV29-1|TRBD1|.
TGCAGCGTTCGAGGGGGCAACACAGATACGCAGTATTTT
CSVRGGNTDTQYF
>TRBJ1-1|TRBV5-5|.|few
TGTGCCAGCAGCTTGCCAATGAACACTGAAGCTTTCTTT
CASSLPMNTEAFF
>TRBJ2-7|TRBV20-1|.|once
TGCAGTGCGACACGACAGGTTTCCTACGAGCAGTACTTC
CSATRQVSYEQYF
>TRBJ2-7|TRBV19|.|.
TGTGCCAGTAGTATCGGGCGACAGATCAGCTCCTACGAGCAGTACTTC
CASSIGRQISSYEQYF
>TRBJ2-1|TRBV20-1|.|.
TGCAGTGCTCCGTGGAGCGGGTACTCCTACAATGAGCAGTTCTTC
CSAPWSGYSYNEQFF
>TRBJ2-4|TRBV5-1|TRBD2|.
TGCGCCAGCAGCTTAGGGCTAGCGGGTCCGCTCGACAAAAACATTCAGTACTTC
CASSLGLAGPLDKNIQYF
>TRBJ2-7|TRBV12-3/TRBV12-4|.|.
TGTGCCAGCAGTTTAGAGGTCGTGGAGCAGTACTTC
CASSLEVVEQYF
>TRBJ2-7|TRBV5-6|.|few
TGTGCCAGTTACGACCCGGGCATTAGAGCGCTCGAGCAGTACTTC
CASYDPGIRALEQYF
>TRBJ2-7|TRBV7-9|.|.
TGTGCCAGCAGCTCCGCGACGGCCTACTACGAGCAGTACTTC
CASSSATAYYEQYF
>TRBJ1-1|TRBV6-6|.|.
TGTGCCAGCAGTTACGGAAGAGTTGACAGGCTGAACACTGAAGCTTTCTTT
CASSYGRVDRLNTEAFF
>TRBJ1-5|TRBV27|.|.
TGTGCCAGCGGGGACATAATGGGTAGCAATCAGCCCCAGCATTTT
CASGDIMGSNQPQHF